This T cell receptor (beta chain) derives from a study of control samples from healthy donors and cancer patients. Here immunoSEQ multiplex PCR was the method, and the copy in TCRdb shows in-frame clones only, minus some. Among around 200,000 clones listed, roughly nine tenths were seen once. The sequenced sample consisted of blood. The TCR was taken from a woman in her 30s in good health.

The CDR3 reads CASARTGLTYEQYF. The CDR3 bases are TGTGCTAGCGCTCGTACGGGACTCACCTACGAGCAGTACTTC. The chain links TRBV12-5 to TRBJ2-7; tentatively, D is TRBD2 (6 bases). Trimming took 9 bases from V and 2 from J, leaving 17 bases between them. The germline CDR1 and CDR2 sequences are LGHNT and FRNRAP. There are 14 residues in the CDR3.